The 17 T cell receptor beta chains presented below share a single source sample, sequenced in a study of T cells in Graves' hyperthyroidism and ophthalmopathy. Authors of the study amplified TCR beta CDR3 regions from RNA transcripts. Initially, a first-round RT-PCR of the TCR CDR3 employed the HTBI primer set. Via MiXCR, TCRdb re-called the multiplex PCR reads, giving one row per CDR3 protein. The sample consists of about 690,000 distinct CDR3 sequences, 15% to 20% of them appearing once. Sequencing was done on a sample of blood. Every receptor here comes from a man aged 45-60 years with Graves' hyperthyroidism.

This clonotype was detected ten times or more. V usage is TRBV5-1 and J usage is TRBJ1-1, with 8 bases aligning to TRBD1. CDR3 length: 15 residues. The germline V gene encodes CDR1 SGHRS and CDR2 YFSETQ. V lost 5 bases, J lost 0 bases, and 6 bases stayed unmatched. Here the CDR3 DNA reads TGCGCCAGCAGTTTAAGACAGGGGATGAACACTGAAGCTTTCTTT. It is translated as CASSLRQGMNTEAFF.

This clonotype appeared a few times. In DNA, the CDR3 is TGTGCCAGCAGCCTGGGAAGGGATCACGAGCCCCAGCATTTT. Translation: CASSLGRDHEPQHF. V is TRBV9 and J is TRBJ1-5, with unresolved D. V was pared by 4 bases and J by 8 bases, with 16 bases between. The CDR3 is 14 residues long. Germline CDR1 is SGDLS and CDR2 is YYNGEE. Full variable domain (missing parts from reference TRBV9 and TRBJ1-5): DSGVTQTPKHLITATGQRVTLRCSPRSGDLSVYWYQQSLDQGLQFLIQYYNGEERAKGNILERFSAQQFPDLHSELNLSSLELGDSALYFCASSLGRDHEPQHFGDGTRLSIL.

This clonotype has only a few counts. The rearrangement joins TRBV6-5 to TRBJ2-2; 8 nucleotides line up with TRBD2. J gave up 1 base and V 2 bases, and 9 bases lay outside the gene matches. The CDR3 is 18 residues long. Germline CDR1 MNHEY, CDR2 SVGAGI. Here the CDR3 reads CASSYTRLAGLNTGELFF. The CDR3 DNA reads TGTGCCAGCAGTTACACCCGGCTAGCGGGTCTGAACACCGGGGAGCTGTTTTTT.

This clonotype was found many times. CDR3 nucleotide sequence: TGTGCCAGCAGTCTAACGCCGGGCCGCGAGCAGTACTTC. Its protein product is CASSLTPGREQYF. V is TRBV2 and J is TRBJ2-7; D unclear. V was trimmed by 5 bases and J by 6 bases, leaving 14 bases between them. CDR3 length: 13 residues. CDR1 and CDR2 (germline): SNHLY, FYNNEI.

This sequence joins TRBV11-2 and TRBJ2-1; unclear D gene. Looked up from germline, CDR1 is SGHAT and CDR2 is FQNNGV. The ends were cut back, 5 bases at V and 0 bases at J, with 20 bases in the middle. The CDR3 covers 18 residues. CDR3 in amino acids: CASSQDRVGHLSYNEQFF. The CDR3, as DNA: TGTGCCAGCAGCCAAGATCGCGTAGGGCACCTCTCCTACAATGAGCAGTTCTTC.

This clonotype occurred many times. This rearrangement joins TRBV4-3 to TRBJ2-4; possibly TRBD2 for D (6 bases). This CDR3 has 14 residues. Germline V gene lookup returns CDR1 LGHNA and CDR2 YSLEER. V lost 4 bases and J lost 8, with 15 bases in between. The CDR3 DNA is TGCGCCAGCAGCCTGTCCTGGGGCGGGGACATTCAGTACTTC. Amino acid sequence: CASSLSWGGDIQYF.

The chain employs TRBV9 and TRBJ2-3; TRBD2 matches at 8 bases. Germline CDR1 and CDR2: SGDLS and YYNGEE. The CDR3 contains 15 residues. Trimming at V came to 3 bases and at J to 5 bases, leaving 8 bases not matched to a gene. CDR3 sequence (DNA): TGTGCCAGCAGCGGACTAGCGCACGGGGGAGATACGCAGTATTTT. Its translation: CASSGLAHGGDTQYF.

The CDR3 nucleotides are TGTGCCAGCAGCTTAATCCGGCTAGCGGGAGGGCCGATTCAGCAGTATTTT. Its protein is CASSLIRLAGGPIQQYF. This chain uses TRBV7-3 with TRBJ2-3; TRBD2 aligns across 12 bases. CDR1 and CDR2 from the germline V gene are SGHTA and FQGTGA. V lost 1 base to trimming and J lost 11 bases; unmatched junction nucleotides: 13. CDR3 length: 17 residues.

Many counts were recorded for this clonotype. The V gene is TRBV11-1, the J gene TRBJ2-7; weak D call: TRBD1 (5 bases). The CDR3 is 14 amino acids. Germline V gene data show CDR1 as SGHAT and CDR2 as FQDESV (reference sequence). V was pared by 1 base and J by 3 bases, with 10 bases between. DNA for the CDR3: TGTGCCAGCAGCTTAGGGACACAGTTCTACGAGCAGTACTTC. This codes for CASSLGTQFYEQYF.

The rearrangement links TRBV18 to TRBJ2-3; perhaps TRBD2 as D (6 bases). The ends were cut back, 3 bases at V and 0 bases at J, with 10 bases in the middle. This CDR3 comprises 15 residues. Germline-derived CDR1 and CDR2 are KGHSH and LQKENI. The CDR3 sequence: CASSPIGTSTDTQYF. For the CDR3, the DNA is TGTGCCAGCTCACCCATCGGGACTAGCACAGATACGCAGTATTTT.

The V gene is TRBV28, the J gene TRBJ2-5; D is perhaps TRBD1 or TRBD2 (5 bases each). The length of the CDR3 is 14 residues. V was shortened by 4 bases and J by 7 bases, with 16 bases between the two germline ends. CDR1 and CDR2 (germline): MDHEN, SYDVKM. CDR3 in DNA: TGTGCCAGCAGTTATCCGGGACCACCGGGGACCCAGTACTTC. Translating it yields CASSYPGPPGTQYF.

The chain is built from TRBV6-1 and TRBJ1-2, with D hard to call. V lost 1 base and J 1 base, leaving 10 bases between the germline ends. This CDR3 contains 15 residues. The germline V gene encodes CDR1 MNHNS and CDR2 SASEGT. CDR3 DNA: TGTGCCAGCAGTGAAGAGTTAAGCCTTAACTATGGCTACACCTTC. Protein product: CASSEELSLNYGYTF.

This chain joins TRBV9 and TRBJ2-1, with D perhaps matching TRBD2 (5 bases). CDR3 length: 16 amino acids. Germline V CDR1 and CDR2: SGDLS, YYNGEE. The V end lost 0 bases, the J end lost 4 bases, and 14 bases lay between the germline ends. CDR3 amino acids: CASSVEFEGNYNEQFF. The CDR3 coding sequence is TGTGCCAGCAGCGTAGAGTTCGAGGGAAATTACAATGAGCAGTTCTTC. Based on the CDR3 plus reference TRBV9 and TRBJ2-1, the full variable domain is DSGVTQTPKHLITATGQRVTLRCSPRSGDLSVYWYQQSLDQGLQFLIQYYNGEERAKGNILERFSAQQFPDLHSELNLSSLELGDSALYFCASSVEFEGNYNEQFFGPGTRLTVL.

This clonotype has ten or more counts. The rearrangement uses TRBV12-3 or TRBV12-4 and TRBJ2-7, with D unclear. The CDR3 spans 12 residues. Deletions cut 3 bases from V and 2 bases from J, with 5 bases between. This CDR3 reads CASSFVAYEQYF. CDR3 DNA: TGTGCCAGCAGTTTCGTCGCCTACGAGCAGTACTTC.

V usage is TRBV30 and J usage is TRBJ2-3; 8 bases map to TRBD2. The CDR3 contains 14 residues. V trimming: 4 bases; J trimming: 2 bases; junction bases outside the gene matches: 5. Germline V gives CDR1 GTSNPN, CDR2 SVGIG (reference sequence). The CDR3: CAWNLLAATDTQYF. The CDR3 nucleotides read TGTGCCTGGAACTTACTAGCGGCCACAGATACGCAGTATTTT.

This rearrangement joins TRBV30 to TRBJ1-5, with 7 nucleotides matching TRBD1. Germline V gives CDR1 GTSNPN, CDR2 SVGIG (reference sequence). V lost 3 bases and J lost 3; bases outside the gene matches: 5. The CDR3 runs 14 residues. The CDR3 nucleotides read TGTGCCTGGAGCAAAGGGACAGTCAATCAGCCCCAGCATTTT. It codes for CAWSKGTVNQPQHF.

In the case of this clonotype: One end of the junction varies from germline; a read error may be responsible. The J gene is TRBJ2-5, the V gene TRBV14; 13 nucleotides line up with TRBD2. Germline loops: CDR1 SGHDN, CDR2 FVKESK. This CDR3 comprises 15 residues. In nucleotides, the CDR3 is TGTGCCAGCAGCTCCGGGACTAGCGGGACCTCACCCCGGGACTTC. Translated: CASSSGTSGTSPRDF. The full variable domain, in which reference TRBV14 and TRBJ2-5 provide the parts outside the CDR3, is EAGVTQFPSHSVIEKGQTVTLRCDPISGHDNLYWYRRVMGKEIKFLLHFVKESKQDESGMPNNRFLAERTGGTYSTLKVQPAELEDSGVYFCASSSGTSGTSPRDFGPGTRLLVL.